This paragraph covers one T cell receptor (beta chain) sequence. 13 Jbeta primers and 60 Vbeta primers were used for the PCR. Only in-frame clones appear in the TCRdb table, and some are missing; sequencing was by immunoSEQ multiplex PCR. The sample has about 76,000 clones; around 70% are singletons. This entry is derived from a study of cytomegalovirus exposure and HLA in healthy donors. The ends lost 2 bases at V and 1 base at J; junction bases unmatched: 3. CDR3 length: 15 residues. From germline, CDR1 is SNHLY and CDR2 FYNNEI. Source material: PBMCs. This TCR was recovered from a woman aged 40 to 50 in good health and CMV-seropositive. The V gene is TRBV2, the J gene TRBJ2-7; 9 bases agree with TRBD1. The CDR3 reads CASSEPDRGSYEQYF. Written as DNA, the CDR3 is TGTGCCAGCAGTGAACCGGACAGGGGTTCCTACGAGCAGTACTTC.